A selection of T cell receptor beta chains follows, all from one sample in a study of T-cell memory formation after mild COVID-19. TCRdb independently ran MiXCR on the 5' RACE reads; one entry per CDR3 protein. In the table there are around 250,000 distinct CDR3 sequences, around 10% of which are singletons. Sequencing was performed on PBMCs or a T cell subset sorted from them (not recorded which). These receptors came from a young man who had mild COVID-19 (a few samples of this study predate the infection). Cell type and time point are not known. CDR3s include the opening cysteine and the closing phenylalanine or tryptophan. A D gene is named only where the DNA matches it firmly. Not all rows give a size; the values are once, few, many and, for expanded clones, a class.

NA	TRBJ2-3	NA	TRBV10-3	TGTGCCATCAGTGAGTCTGACGGAGATACGCAGTATTTT	CAISESDGDTQYF
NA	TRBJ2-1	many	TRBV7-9	TGTGCCAGCCCGGGTAGGGGACCTCTGGATGAGCAGTTCTTC	CASPGRGPLDEQFF
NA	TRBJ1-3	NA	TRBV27	TGTGCCAGCAGTTTATTTCGGGGTGACACCATATATTTT	CASSLFRGDTIYF
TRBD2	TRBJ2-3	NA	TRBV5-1	TGCGCCAGCAGCTTGGGGCCGCAGGCGGGAGGCACAGATACGCAGTATTTT	CASSLGPQAGGTDTQYF
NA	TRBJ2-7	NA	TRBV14	TGTGCCAGCAGCCAAGCCTCCTACGAGCAGTACTTC	CASSQASYEQYF
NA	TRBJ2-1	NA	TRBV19	TGTGCCAGTAGTATGGTGAGCCAAACCTACAATGAGCAGTTCTTC	CASSMVSQTYNEQFF
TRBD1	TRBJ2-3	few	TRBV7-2	TGTGCCAGCAGCCAACTCGGGACAGGGGGATCAGATACGCAGTATTTT	CASSQLGTGGSDTQYF
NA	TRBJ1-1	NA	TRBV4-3	TGCGCCAGCAGCCAAGCTCCAGGGGACCACACTGAAGCTTTCTTT	CASSQAPGDHTEAFF
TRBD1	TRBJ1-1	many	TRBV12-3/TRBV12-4	TGTGCCAGCAGTTTGACAGGGGGCGGGTACACTGAAGCTTTCTTT	CASSLTGGGYTEAFF
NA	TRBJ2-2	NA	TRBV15	TGTGCCACCGCCCAGAGGTTCACCGGGGAGCTGTTTTTT	CATAQRFTGELFF
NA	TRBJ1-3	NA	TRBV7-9	TGTGCCAGCAGCTTAAGTTCGTTGATCTCTGGAAACACCATATATTTT	CASSLSSLISGNTIYF
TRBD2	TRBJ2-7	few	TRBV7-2	TGTGCCAGCAGCTTAAGCGGGGGGACCTCCTACGAGCAGTACTTC	CASSLSGGTSYEQYF
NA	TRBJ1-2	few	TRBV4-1	TGCGCCAGCAGCCAATTTTCGGGGCGACGGCGGGGCTACACCTTC	CASSQFSGRRRGYTF
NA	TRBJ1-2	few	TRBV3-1	TGTGCCAGCAGCCAAGTCCCCGACAGGAACTATGGCTACACCTTC	CASSQVPDRNYGYTF
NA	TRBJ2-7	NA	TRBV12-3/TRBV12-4	TGTGCCAGCAGAAGTTCGGGGGACGGGTTCTACGAGCAGTACTTC	CASRSSGDGFYEQYF
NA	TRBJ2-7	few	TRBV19	TGTGCCAGTAGTACGGCGGGACTGGGGTCCTACGAGCAGTACTTC	CASSTAGLGSYEQYF
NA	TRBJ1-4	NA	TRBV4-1	TGCGCCAGCAGCCAAGGGGGGGAGGCCGAAAAACTGTTTTTT	CASSQGGEAEKLFF
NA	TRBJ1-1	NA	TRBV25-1	TGTGCCAGCGTCCCGAGCGGGGCCACCGAAGCTTTCTTT	CASVPSGATEAFF
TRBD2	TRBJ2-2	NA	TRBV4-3	TGCGCCAGCAGCCTAAAGCGGGGGAACACCGGGGAGCTGTTTTTT	CASSLKRGNTGELFF
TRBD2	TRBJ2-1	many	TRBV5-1	TGCGCCAGCAGCTTCCCGGGAGGGGATGAGCAGTTCTTC	CASSFPGGDEQFF
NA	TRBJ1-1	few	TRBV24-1	TGTGCCACCAGTGACTCGTCAAGCACTGAAGCTTTCTTT	CATSDSSSTEAFF
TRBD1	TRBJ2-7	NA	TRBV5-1	TGCGCCAGCAACTCGGGACAGGGTATCGACGAGCAGTACTTC	CASNSGQGIDEQYF
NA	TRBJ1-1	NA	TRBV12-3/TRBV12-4	TGTGCCAGCAGCCGGGGGCAGATCGGGGAAGCTTTCTTT	CASSRGQIGEAFF
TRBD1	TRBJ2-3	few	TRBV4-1	TGCGCCAGCGACAGGGGGGATACGCAGTATTTT	CASDRGDTQYF
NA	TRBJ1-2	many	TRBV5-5	TGTGCCAGCAGCTTGGGGGAAACCCTCTACTATGGCTACACCTTC	CASSLGETLYYGYTF
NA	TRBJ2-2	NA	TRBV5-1	TGCGCCAGCGGGGGGGGACAACTGAACACCGGGGAGCTGTTTTTT	CASGGGQLNTGELFF
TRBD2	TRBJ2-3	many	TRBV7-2	TGTGCCAGCAGCGGACCGACTAGCGGGGGAGGGCGGAATACGCAGTATTTT	CASSGPTSGGGRNTQYF
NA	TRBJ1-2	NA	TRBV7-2	TGTGCCAGCAGCTTAGCCAGGGGAGCTAACTATGGCTACACCTTC	CASSLARGANYGYTF